This T cell receptor (beta chain) was obtained from a study of radiotherapy plus CTLA-4 blockade in lung cancer. Study summary: About 20% of patients responded objectively, and around 31% achieved disease control.

Findings of the study overall: Increased serum interferon-beta after radiation also reportedly predicted response strongly. Clones derived from tumor TCRs expanded in blood after radiotherapy plus ipilimumab.

V lost 5 bases to trimming and J lost 4 bases, with 23 bases between them. Germline CDR1 is MNHEY and CDR2 is SMNVEV (reference sequence). The CDR3 runs 17 residues. It was focal radiation plus CTLA-4 blockade with ipilimumab that patients with chemo-refractory metastatic non-small-cell lung cancer received. The repertoire was sequenced with immunoSEQ multiplex PCR; TCRdb's copy has only in-frame clones and lacks some. The table lists around 45,000 clones, roughly 90% of them singletons. Note on this clone: No antigen is known for it.

V usage is TRBV27 and J usage is TRBJ1-2; maybe TRBD1 (6 bases). Here the sequenced sample was peripheral blood, taken from a patient treated with radiotherapy plus ipilimumab. The origin of this receptor is a human donor with non-small cell lung cancer whose response to radiotherapy plus ipilimumab could not be evaluated. CDR3 sequence reads: CASSPRTETLPFYGYTF. The CDR3 nucleotides are TGTGCCAGCAGTCCCCGGACAGAGACCCTCCCCTTCTATGGCTACACCTTC.